These 15 T cell receptor beta chains share one sample of origin, sequenced in a study of Graves' ophthalmopathy and Graves' hyperthyroidism. Amplified material comprised TCR beta CDR3 regions derived from RNA transcripts. A first-round RT-PCR used HTBI primers, followed by a second-round multiplex PCR. TCRdb called the multiplex PCR reads again in MiXCR, with one record for every CDR3 protein. The sample lists about 740,000 distinct CDR3 sequences, 40% occurring once. The sequenced sample consisted of peripheral blood. These receptors were collected from an adult man with Graves' ophthalmopathy.

This clonotype was counted a few times. The gene calls are TRBV12-3 or TRBV12-4 and TRBJ1-2; D not certain. Trimming shortened V by 5 bases and J by 2 bases, and 15 bases separated the two germline ends. The CDR3 has 15 residues. The CDR3 loop reads CASSHQERVNYGYTF. CDR3 in DNA: TGTGCCAGCAGTCACCAAGAAAGGGTAAACTATGGCTACACCTTC.

The genes are TRBV20-1 and TRBJ1-2; 7 nucleotides match TRBD1. Per the germline V gene, CDR1 is DFQATT and CDR2 is SNEGSKA (reference sequence). CDR3 length equals 15 residues. V lost 3 bases and J lost 4; bases outside the gene matches: 11. The CDR3 coding sequence is TGCAGTGCTAGCGGCGGGACAGCGGTTGTCTATGGCTACACCTTC. Protein product: CSASGGTAVVYGYTF.

The chain carries TRBV29-1 and TRBJ2-3; D is possibly TRBD1 (6 bases). The CDR3 extends over 12 amino acids. V was pared by 3 bases and J by 5 bases, with 9 bases between. Germline V lookup: CDR1 SQVTM, CDR2 ANQGSEA. CDR3 bases: TGCAGCGTTGAGGGGGCCGGAGATACGCAGTATTTT. Residues: CSVEGAGDTQYF.

V is TRBV10-3 and J is TRBJ2-3; TRBD2 agrees at 16 bases. This CDR3 region has 15 residues. With V trimmed by 7 bases and J by 11 bases, 9 bases remained unmatched. Per germline, CDR1 ENHRY and CDR2 SYGVKD. CDR3 sequence: CAIKGLAGGRVGQYF. DNA for the CDR3: TGTGCCATCAAGGGACTAGCGGGGGGGCGAGTGGGGCAGTATTTT.

This clonotype was seen more than once but under ten times. J is TRBJ2-5 and V is TRBV2; D is unclear. The CDR3 extends over 15 amino acids. Trimming took 0 bases from V and 1 from J, leaving 9 bases between them. Germline V gene lookup returns CDR1 SNHLY and CDR2 FYNNEI. CDR3 coding DNA: TGTGCCAGCAGTGAAGCAGGCCGGTCCCAAGAGACCCAGTACTTC. As protein: CASSEAGRSQETQYF.

This clonotype was picked up a small number of times. This rearrangement joins TRBV7-9 to TRBJ1-1; D uncertain. In germline, CDR1 is SEHNR, CDR2 FQNEAQ (reference sequence). Between the trimmed V and J ends, which lost 0 bases and 5 bases, there was a span of 13 bases. The CDR3 covers 15 residues. CDR3 DNA sequence: TGTGCCAGCAGCTTAGCCCCGGGCCAGCGGACTGAAGCTTTCTTT. Translation: CASSLAPGQRTEAFF.

Worth noting for this clonotype: A clone one base away is much larger, so this may be a read error. The chain joins TRBV11-2 to TRBJ1-4; TRBD1 is a possible D gene (6 bases). Germline loops: CDR1 SGHAT, CDR2 FQNNGV. This CDR3 has 13 amino acids. In DNA, the CDR3 is TGTGCCGGCAGCAAGGGACACGATGAAAAACTGTTTTTT. This translates into CAGSKGHDEKLFF.

This chain connects TRBV7-8 to TRBJ1-6, with 9 bases fitting TRBD1. The V segment lost 6 bases and the J segment 9 bases; nucleotides outside the gene matches: 9. The V gene's germline CDR1 is SGHVS and CDR2 FQNEAQ. This CDR3 comprises 15 residues. The CDR3 sequence is CASSWGGQGGSPLHF. The CDR3 bases are TGTGCCAGCAGTTGGGGGGGACAGGGAGGTTCACCCCTCCACTTT.

This clonotype was seen only a few times. This chain joins TRBV9 and TRBJ1-1; 9 positions agree with TRBD1. This CDR3 contains 15 residues. V shed 7 bases and J 6 bases; nucleotides not matched to a gene: 13. Germline V gene data show CDR1 as SGDLS and CDR2 as YYNGEE. Here the CDR3 DNA reads TGTGCCAGCGGCACCTGGGACAGGGACAACCCTGAAGCTTTCTTT. Protein product: CASGTWDRDNPEAFF.

The chain joins TRBV2 to TRBJ1-3; D call uncertain. This CDR3 has 11 amino acids. Trimming cost V 2 bases and J 9 bases, with 5 bases left between them. Germline CDR1 SNHLY, CDR2 FYNNEI. CDR3 bases: TGTGCCAGCAGTGAATTCGGCACCATATATTTT. Residues: CASSEFGTIYF.

In this sample, this clonotype turned up many times. The chain carries TRBV7-9 and TRBJ1-1; TRBD1 agrees at 8 bases. V lost 4 bases, J lost 5 bases, and 12 bases stayed unmatched. This CDR3 is 16 amino acids long. From germline, CDR1 is SEHNR and CDR2 FQNEAQ (reference sequence). CDR3 DNA sequence: TGTGCCAGCAGCTCACCAGGGGGCGCATTGGGGACTGAAGCTTTCTTT. This translates into CASSSPGGALGTEAFF.

In the case of this clonotype: An end of the junction does not agree with germline; a read error may underlie this. V usage is TRBV6-6 and J usage is TRBJ2-3; D assignment may be TRBD1 or TRBD2 (5 bases each). The CDR3 is 13 amino acids. Germline V gene data show CDR1 as MNHNY and CDR2 as SVGAGI (reference sequence). The CDR3 bases are TGTGCCATCAGTATCCGGGACCGAGATACGCAGTATTTT. This sequence encodes CAISIRDRDTQYF.

Only a few counts were recorded for this clonotype. The chain couples TRBV10-3 to TRBJ1-1; the D is unclear. In germline, CDR1 is ENHRY, CDR2 SYGVKD. CDR3 size: 12 residues. Trimming stripped 10 bases from V and 1 base from J, with 10 bases between. The CDR3 is CASNDPNTEAFF. DNA of the CDR3: TGTGCCAGCAACGACCCGAACACTGAAGCTTTCTTT.

This clonotype was found once. The genes are TRBV25-1 and TRBJ1-2; TRBD1 is a possible D gene (5 bases). V was pared by 5 bases and J by 2 bases, with 24 bases between. CDR1 and CDR2 from the germline V gene are MGHDK and SYGVNS. CDR3 length equals 18 residues. CDR3 sequence: CASSLGNTGRTLNYGYTF. The CDR3, as DNA: TGTGCCAGCAGTTTGGGCAACACCGGGCGGACATTGAACTATGGCTACACCTTC.

This clonotype was seen at least ten times. The chain uses TRBV2 and TRBJ2-7; 8 bases are a match to TRBD2. Trimming took 7 bases from V and 2 from J; bases not matched to a gene: 1. From germline, CDR1 is SNHLY and CDR2 FYNNEI. This CDR3 is built from 12 residues. The CDR3 spells CASMGLAYEQYF. In DNA, the CDR3 is TGTGCCAGCATGGGACTAGCCTACGAGCAGTACTTC.